A selection of T cell receptor beta chains follows, all from one sample in a study of Graves' ophthalmopathy and Graves' hyperthyroidism. MiXCR was run by TCRdb on the multiplex PCR reads, yielding one entry per CDR3 protein. The sample lists 650,000 to 800,000 distinct CDR3 sequences; more than 40% were seen once. The sample was peripheral blood. These receptors originate from an adult man with Graves' ophthalmopathy. CDR3s include the opening cysteine and the closing phenylalanine or tryptophan. Fields, in order: V gene, D gene, J gene, clone size, CDR3 protein, CDR3 DNA. The D gene is left open where the match is weak. Clone sizes are given selectively: once, few, many, or a class where the clone is expanded.

v_call: TRBV29-1
d_call: .
j_call: TRBJ1-2
clone_size: once
cdr3_aa: CSAGTRIGFGYTF
cdr3_nt: TGCAGCGCCGGGACCCGAATCGGGTTCGGCTACACCTTC

v_call: TRBV7-9
d_call: .
j_call: TRBJ2-7
clone_size: many
cdr3_aa: CASSLGGHGYEQYF
cdr3_nt: TGTGCCAGCAGCTTAGGGGGCCATGGCTACGAGCAGTACTTC

v_call: TRBV9
d_call: .
j_call: TRBJ1-2
clone_size: many
cdr3_aa: CASTRGGDSGEYTF
cdr3_nt: TGTGCCAGCACCCGTGGGGGGGATTCAGGGGAATACACCTTC

v_call: TRBV6-1
d_call: .
j_call: TRBJ2-2
clone_size: once
cdr3_aa: CAMTDYPSGELFF
cdr3_nt: TGTGCTATGACAGACTATCCTTCCGGGGAGCTGTTTTTT

v_call: TRBV6-5
d_call: .
j_call: TRBJ2-7
clone_size: many
cdr3_aa: CASSYVAGTYEQYF
cdr3_nt: TGTGCCAGCAGTTACGTCGCCGGCACCTACGAGCAGTACTTC

v_call: TRBV5-5
d_call: .
j_call: TRBJ2-2
clone_size: .
cdr3_aa: CASSSGAFNTGELFF
cdr3_nt: TGTGCCAGCAGCTCGGGAGCGTTCAACACCGGGGAGCTGTTTTTT

v_call: TRBV10-3
d_call: .
j_call: TRBJ2-6
clone_size: .
cdr3_aa: CAISESGGNVLTF
cdr3_nt: TGTGCCATCAGTGAGTCGGGGGGCAACGTCCTGACTTTC

v_call: TRBV11-2
d_call: TRBD1
j_call: TRBJ2-7
clone_size: few
cdr3_aa: CASSLESTGSSYEQYF
cdr3_nt: TGTGCCAGCAGCTTAGAGTCGACAGGGAGCTCCTACGAGCAGTACTTC

v_call: TRBV4-1
d_call: .
j_call: TRBJ2-7
clone_size: many
cdr3_aa: CASSQNRERYEQYF
cdr3_nt: TGCGCCAGCAGCCAGAACAGGGAACGATACGAGCAGTACTTC

v_call: TRBV5-1
d_call: .
j_call: TRBJ1-2
clone_size: .
cdr3_aa: CASSFEPGRGSGYTF
cdr3_nt: TGCGCCAGCAGCTTCGAACCGGGACGGGGATCTGGCTACACCTTC

v_call: TRBV20-1
d_call: .
j_call: TRBJ1-5
clone_size: .
cdr3_aa: CSPKKGQIGQPQHF
cdr3_nt: TGCAGTCCCAAAAAGGGTCAAATTGGACAGCCCCAGCATTTT

v_call: TRBV7-8
d_call: .
j_call: TRBJ1-5
clone_size: many
cdr3_aa: CASTEFGPQHF
cdr3_nt: TGTGCCAGCACCGAATTTGGGCCCCAGCATTTT

v_call: TRBV24-1
d_call: .
j_call: TRBJ1-1
clone_size: many
cdr3_aa: CATLVLAEAFF
cdr3_nt: TGTGCCACCCTGGTGCTAGCTGAAGCTTTCTTT

v_call: TRBV5-1
d_call: .
j_call: TRBJ2-7
clone_size: .
cdr3_aa: CASSSSVQSYEQYF
cdr3_nt: TGCGCCAGCAGCTCGTCGGTCCAATCCTACGAGCAGTACTTC

v_call: TRBV2
d_call: .
j_call: TRBJ1-1
clone_size: .
cdr3_aa: CASSEALFVGKSNTEAFF
cdr3_nt: TGTGCCAGCAGTGAAGCGCTTTTCGTTGGAAAAAGTAACACTGAAGCTTTCTTT

v_call: TRBV7-9
d_call: .
j_call: TRBJ2-5
clone_size: .
cdr3_aa: CAVGRGSDETQYF
cdr3_nt: TGTGCCGTAGGACGAGGGAGCGACGAGACCCAGTACTTC

v_call: TRBV20-1
d_call: TRBD1
j_call: TRBJ1-2
clone_size: many
cdr3_aa: CSASTGGFGYTF
cdr3_nt: TGCAGTGCTAGTACAGGGGGCTTTGGCTACACCTTC

v_call: TRBV7-9
d_call: .
j_call: TRBJ2-7
clone_size: many
cdr3_aa: CASSPPVWSESYEQYF
cdr3_nt: TGTGCCAGCAGCCCCCCCGTTTGGAGCGAATCCTACGAGCAGTACTTC

v_call: TRBV29-1
d_call: .
j_call: TRBJ1-1
clone_size: .
cdr3_aa: CSVVRQAQGFAFF
cdr3_nt: TGCAGCGTTGTACGGCAGGCCCAAGGGTTCGCTTTCTTT

v_call: TRBV5-1
d_call: .
j_call: TRBJ1-6
clone_size: many
cdr3_aa: CASSLGESPLHF
cdr3_nt: TGCGCCAGCAGCTTGGGGGAGTCACCCCTCCACTTT

v_call: TRBV5-1
d_call: .
j_call: TRBJ2-2
clone_size: few
cdr3_aa: CASSFPTANTGELFF
cdr3_nt: TGCGCCAGCAGCTTTCCGACAGCTAACACCGGGGAGCTGTTTTTT

v_call: TRBV10-3
d_call: .
j_call: TRBJ2-5
clone_size: many
cdr3_aa: CASSRRRQAKPQETQYF
cdr3_nt: TGTGCCAGCAGTCGCCGTCGACAAGCGAAACCTCAAGAGACCCAGTACTTC

v_call: TRBV10-3
d_call: .
j_call: TRBJ2-2
clone_size: many
cdr3_aa: CAISDLETTGELFF
cdr3_nt: TGTGCCATCAGTGATCTAGAGACAACCGGGGAGCTGTTTTTT

v_call: TRBV29-1
d_call: .
j_call: TRBJ2-1
clone_size: few
cdr3_aa: CSVEDRVIHEQFF
cdr3_nt: TGCAGCGTTGAAGACAGGGTGATCCATGAGCAGTTCTTC

v_call: TRBV7-2
d_call: .
j_call: TRBJ1-5
clone_size: once
cdr3_aa: CASPPRQEDQPQHF
cdr3_nt: TGTGCCAGCCCACCCCGACAGGAGGATCAGCCCCAGCATTTT

v_call: TRBV6-5
d_call: .
j_call: TRBJ1-2
clone_size: once
cdr3_aa: CASSYISTNGYTF
cdr3_nt: TGTGCCAGCAGTTACATATCGACAAACGGCTACACCTTC

v_call: TRBV25-1
d_call: .
j_call: TRBJ1-4
clone_size: .
cdr3_aa: CACSALQGSTNEKLFF
cdr3_nt: TGTGCCTGCAGTGCTCTACAGGGATCGACTAATGAAAAACTGTTTTTT

v_call: TRBV9
d_call: TRBD1
j_call: TRBJ2-5
clone_size: .
cdr3_aa: CASSLGQGLRQETQYF
cdr3_nt: TGTGCCAGCAGCTTAGGACAGGGTCTAAGACAAGAGACCCAGTACTTC

v_call: TRBV4-1
d_call: .
j_call: TRBJ2-5
clone_size: many
cdr3_aa: CASSPNGGGQETQYF
cdr3_nt: TGCGCCAGCAGCCCCAACGGGGGTGGTCAAGAGACCCAGTACTTC

v_call: TRBV7-8
d_call: .
j_call: TRBJ2-7
clone_size: few
cdr3_aa: CASSASRLGNLYEQYF
cdr3_nt: TGTGCCAGCAGCGCCAGCCGGTTAGGGAATCTCTACGAGCAGTACTTC

v_call: TRBV10-3
d_call: .
j_call: TRBJ1-5
clone_size: .
cdr3_aa: CASSYNGVGNQPQHF
cdr3_nt: TGTGCCAGCAGTTACAACGGGGTCGGTAATCAGCCCCAGCATTTT

v_call: TRBV24-1
d_call: .
j_call: TRBJ1-4
clone_size: .
cdr3_aa: CATSDPRTATNEKLFF
cdr3_nt: TGTGCCACCAGTGACCCCAGGACGGCAACTAATGAAAAACTGTTTTTT

v_call: TRBV25-1
d_call: TRBD2
j_call: TRBJ2-2
clone_size: once
cdr3_aa: CASSLEAGSGELFF
cdr3_nt: TGTGCCAGCAGCCTCGAAGCGGGATCCGGGGAGCTGTTTTTT

v_call: TRBV2
d_call: TRBD1
j_call: TRBJ1-3
clone_size: few
cdr3_aa: CAWDGTGGNTIYF
cdr3_nt: TGTGCCTGGGACGGGACAGGAGGAAACACCATATATTTT

v_call: TRBV5-1
d_call: .
j_call: TRBJ2-3
clone_size: .
cdr3_aa: CASNDLEQDFTDTQYF
cdr3_nt: TGCGCCAGCAACGATTTAGAGCAGGATTTCACAGATACGCAGTATTTT

v_call: TRBV3-1
d_call: TRBD2
j_call: TRBJ2-5
clone_size: .
cdr3_aa: CASSQSGNTETQYF
cdr3_nt: TGTGCCAGCAGCCAAAGCGGGAATACGGAGACCCAGTACTTC

v_call: TRBV20-1
d_call: .
j_call: TRBJ1-6
clone_size: .
cdr3_aa: CSAREPSRPYNSPLHF
cdr3_nt: TGCAGTGCTAGGGAACCTTCCAGGCCGTATAATTCACCCCTCCACTTT

v_call: TRBV20-1
d_call: .
j_call: TRBJ2-7
clone_size: many
cdr3_aa: CSARFPGGTTYEQYF
cdr3_nt: TGCAGTGCTAGATTCCCAGGCGGGACGACCTACGAGCAGTACTTC

v_call: TRBV7-2
d_call: .
j_call: TRBJ1-1
clone_size: many
cdr3_aa: CASSLVGQYTEAFF
cdr3_nt: TGTGCCAGCAGCTTAGTTGGGCAGTACACTGAAGCTTTCTTT

v_call: TRBV6-6
d_call: .
j_call: TRBJ1-5
clone_size: few
cdr3_aa: CASSDWAVGGNQPQHF
cdr3_nt: TGTGCCAGCAGTGACTGGGCAGTCGGGGGCAATCAGCCCCAGCATTTT

v_call: TRBV19
d_call: TRBD1
j_call: TRBJ1-1
clone_size: many
cdr3_aa: CASSSRQGAKTEAFF
cdr3_nt: TGTGCCAGTAGTTCGAGACAGGGGGCTAAAACTGAAGCTTTCTTT

v_call: TRBV10-3
d_call: .
j_call: TRBJ1-6
clone_size: .
cdr3_aa: CAISESRLGGFHF
cdr3_nt: TGTGCCATCAGTGAGTCAAGACTAGGGGGATTCCACTTT

v_call: TRBV19
d_call: TRBD1
j_call: TRBJ1-4
clone_size: once
cdr3_aa: CAWSALQGSNEKLFF
cdr3_nt: TGTGCCTGGAGTGCCTTACAGGGGTCTAATGAAAAACTGTTTTTT

v_call: TRBV14
d_call: .
j_call: TRBJ1-1
clone_size: many
cdr3_aa: CASSQGMGKLNTEAFF
cdr3_nt: TGTGCCAGCAGCCAAGGTATGGGGAAACTGAACACTGAAGCTTTCTTT

v_call: TRBV9
d_call: TRBD1
j_call: TRBJ2-2
clone_size: once
cdr3_aa: CASSVGTGGNTGELFF
cdr3_nt: TGTGCCAGCAGCGTCGGGACAGGGGGCAACACCGGGGAGCTGTTTTTT

v_call: TRBV10-3
d_call: .
j_call: TRBJ2-5
clone_size: .
cdr3_aa: CANPHRAQETQYF
cdr3_nt: TGTGCTAACCCCCACAGGGCCCAAGAGACCCAGTACTTC

v_call: TRBV10-3
d_call: TRBD1
j_call: TRBJ2-5
clone_size: .
cdr3_aa: CAISPGQDDNEQYF
cdr3_nt: TGTGCCATCAGCCCGGGACAGGATGACAATGAGCAGTACTTC

v_call: TRBV25-1
d_call: .
j_call: TRBJ2-5
clone_size: .
cdr3_aa: CASRPQGGRGTQYF
cdr3_nt: TGTGCCAGCAGACCCCAGGGAGGCCGAGGGACCCAGTACTTC

v_call: TRBV25-1
d_call: .
j_call: TRBJ2-7
clone_size: few
cdr3_aa: CASSPSGFWQYF
cdr3_nt: TGTGCCAGCAGTCCCTCAGGGTTTTGGCAGTACTTC

v_call: TRBV20-1
d_call: .
j_call: TRBJ1-2
clone_size: .
cdr3_aa: CSARWGDNYGYTF
cdr3_nt: TGCAGTGCTAGATGGGGGGACAACTATGGCTACACCTTC

v_call: TRBV6-1
d_call: TRBD2
j_call: TRBJ2-5
clone_size: few
cdr3_aa: CASSERTSAFETQYF
cdr3_nt: TGTGCCAGCAGTGAAAGGACTAGCGCGTTCGAGACCCAGTACTTC

v_call: TRBV19
d_call: TRBD2
j_call: TRBJ2-7
clone_size: few
cdr3_aa: CASSIVGSGATYEQYF
cdr3_nt: TGTGCCAGTAGTATAGTAGGTAGCGGGGCTACCTACGAGCAGTACTTC

v_call: TRBV19
d_call: .
j_call: TRBJ2-2
clone_size: .
cdr3_aa: CASSIDRGGHGELFF
cdr3_nt: TGTGCCAGTAGTATAGATCGTGGGGGTCACGGGGAGCTGTTTTTT